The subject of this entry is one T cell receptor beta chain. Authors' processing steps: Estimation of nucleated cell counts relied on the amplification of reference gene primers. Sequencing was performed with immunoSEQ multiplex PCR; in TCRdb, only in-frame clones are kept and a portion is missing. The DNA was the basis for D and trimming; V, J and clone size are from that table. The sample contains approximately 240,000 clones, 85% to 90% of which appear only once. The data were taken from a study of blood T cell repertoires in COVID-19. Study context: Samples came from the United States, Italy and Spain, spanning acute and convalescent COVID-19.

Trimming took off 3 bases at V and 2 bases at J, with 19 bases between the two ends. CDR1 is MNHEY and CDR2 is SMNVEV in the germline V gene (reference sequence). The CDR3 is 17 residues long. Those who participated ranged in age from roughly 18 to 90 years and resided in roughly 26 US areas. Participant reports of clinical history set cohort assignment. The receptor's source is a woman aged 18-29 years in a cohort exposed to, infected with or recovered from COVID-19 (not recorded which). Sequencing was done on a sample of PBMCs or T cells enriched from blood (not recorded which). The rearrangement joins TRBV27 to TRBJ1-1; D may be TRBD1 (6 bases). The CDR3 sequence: CASSFLRARTVNTEAFF. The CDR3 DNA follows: TGTGCCAGCAGTTTCTTACGCGCTCGGACAGTAAACACTGAAGCTTTCTTT.